This passage covers 7 T cell receptor beta chains from one sample sequenced in a study of blood T cell repertoires in COVID-19. Using immunoSEQ multiplex PCR, the repertoire was profiled, and TCRdb retains in-frame clones only, with some absent. The data contain 200,000 to 250,000 clones, around nine tenths of them seen just once; the ten biggest clones take up over 15%. The material sequenced was peripheral blood. The receptor source for this set is a man in his forties or fifties with COVID-19, enrolled during active disease.

The V and J genes are TRBV18 and TRBJ2-1; tentative D call: TRBD2 (5 bases). CDR3 length equals 12 residues. V was clipped by 2 bases and J by 7 bases, with 6 bases between them. Germline lookup yields CDR1 KGHSH and CDR2 LQKENI. The DNA of the CDR3 is TGTGCCAGCTCACCAGGGGAGAATGAGCAGTTCTTC. Encoded protein: CASSPGENEQFF.

This chain uses TRBV4-1 with TRBJ1-5, with D perhaps matching TRBD1 (5 bases). Between the trimmed V and J ends, which lost 4 bases and 3 bases, there was a span of 16 bases. CDR3 length: 16 residues. Germline values: CDR1 MGHRA, CDR2 YSYEKL. DNA for the CDR3: TGCGCCAGCAGCCCAGCACCTGGACAATCCAATCAGCCCCAGCATTTT. Its translation: CASSPAPGQSNQPQHF.

The chain recombines TRBV5-4 with TRBJ1-1, with a possible D match to TRBD1 (5 bases). The germline V gene has CDR1 SGHNT and CDR2 YYREEE (reference sequence). The ends were cut back, 4 bases at V and 5 bases at J, with 12 bases in the middle. The length of the CDR3 is 13 residues. The CDR3 coding sequence is TGTGCCAGCAGCCCTGGGGCGGGGACTGAAGCTTTCTTT. This translates into CASSPGAGTEAFF. Based on the CDR3 plus reference TRBV5-4 and TRBJ1-1, the full variable domain is ETGVTQSPTHLIKTRGQQVTLRCSSQSGHNTVSWYQQALGQGPQFIFQYYREEENGRGNFPPRFSGLQFPNYSSELNVNALELDDSALYLCASSPGAGTEAFFGQGTRLTVV.

V gene TRBV7-8 combines with J gene TRBJ1-4; no reliable D call. Trimming took 5 bases from V and 0 from J, leaving 10 bases between them. There are 15 residues in the CDR3. Germline CDR1 and CDR2: SGHVS and FQNEAQ. This CDR3 is CASSTHQTTNEKLFF. CDR3 nucleotide sequence: TGTGCCAGCAGCACACACCAGACAACTAATGAAAAACTGTTTTTT.

The chain combines TRBV11-3 with TRBJ2-7; 10 bases are shared with TRBD1. Germline values: CDR1 SGHNT, CDR2 YENEEA. J lost 7 bases, V lost 8 bases, and 2 bases had no gene match. The CDR3 has 11 residues. CDR3 DNA sequence: TGTGCCAGCGGGACAGGGGTAGAGCAGTACTTC. The encoded protein is CASGTGVEQYF.

This clone was picked up one time. The V call is TRBV11-2, the J call TRBJ2-7, with a weak D call TRBD2 (6 bases). The CDR3 is made up of 15 amino acids. Trimming took off 3 bases at V and 2 bases at J, with 14 bases between the two ends. Germline V gives CDR1 SGHAT, CDR2 FQNNGV. The CDR3 region has the DNA TGTGCCAGCAGCTTTGGGCGGGGACCGCCCTACGAGCAGTACTTC. Its translation is CASSFGRGPPYEQYF.

This rearrangement joins TRBV27 to TRBJ2-1; D is unresolved. Trimming left V 4 bases short and J 5 bases short, with 3 bases between. Germline V gene sequence: CDR1 MNHEY, CDR2 SMNVEV (reference sequence). This CDR3 is built from 11 residues. The CDR3 bases are TGTGCCAGCAGTTCTAACAATGAGCAGTTCTTC. Its protein product is CASSSNNEQFF.